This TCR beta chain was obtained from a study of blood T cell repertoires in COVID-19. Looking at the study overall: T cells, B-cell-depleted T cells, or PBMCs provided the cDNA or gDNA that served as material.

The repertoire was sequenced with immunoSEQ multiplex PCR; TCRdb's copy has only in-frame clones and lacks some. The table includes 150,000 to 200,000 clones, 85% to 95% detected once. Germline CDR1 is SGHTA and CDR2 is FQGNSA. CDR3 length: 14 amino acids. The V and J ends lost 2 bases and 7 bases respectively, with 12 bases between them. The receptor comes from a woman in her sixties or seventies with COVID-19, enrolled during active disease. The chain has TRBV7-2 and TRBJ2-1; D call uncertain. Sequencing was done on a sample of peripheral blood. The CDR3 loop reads CASSLSVSLNEQFF. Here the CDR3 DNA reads TGTGCCAGCAGCTTATCCGTTAGTTTGAATGAGCAGTTCTTC.